What follows is one T cell receptor beta chain and its context. The data originate from a study of blood T cell repertoires in COVID-19. Across the whole study: Collection of acute and convalescent COVID-19 samples took place in the United States, Italy and Spain.

Under the authors' procedure: Reference gene primer amplification in the assay estimated nucleated cell counts. Produced via immunoSEQ multiplex PCR; TCRdb's table is partial and in-frame only. Clone size and V and J calls were adopted from that table, with D and trimming inferred from the DNA. The sample gives 100,000 or so clones, over 75% of which show up once; around 6% is in the top ten. Germline V gene sequence: CDR1 KGHDR, CDR2 SFDVKD. The CDR3 is 14 residues long. Trimming removed 4 bases at V and 8 bases at J, with 14 bases between. The specimen sequenced was peripheral blood. This clonotype was obtained from a woman aged 55-75 years with acute or convalescent COVID-19. The genes are TRBV24-1 and TRBJ2-1; a weak D match, TRBD1 (6 bases). The chain's CDR3 is CATSDRTVLDEQFF. CDR3 coding DNA: TGTGCCACCAGTGACAGGACAGTCCTCGATGAGCAGTTCTTC.